This TCR beta chain originates from a study of blood T cell repertoires in COVID-19 (dated by TCRdb to between 2020 and 2021). With respect to the entire study: The collaborator samples originated in the United States, Italy and Spain and spanned the acute and convalescent phases of COVID-19. The prospective study material was composed of cDNA or gDNA derived from T cells, B-cell-depleted T cells, or PBMCs. The dataset comprised deeply sampled blood TCRbeta repertoires from subjects exposed to, actively infected with, or recovered from COVID-19. The repertoires were released in a freely available public database meant as a resource for research on the immune response to SARS-CoV-2. Samples came from the ongoing ImmuneRACE study (first 160 participants) plus 1,254 subjects from 6 global collaborators. Nearly every sample came with metadata listing a de-identified subject ID, COVID-19 status, age in years and sex. Where HLA class I and class II types were available, the types were taken from metadata supplied by the sample provider, not from assay-based typing. Summary of the overall study and its limitations: The amount of clinical and demographic metadata varied by source and participant and was provided uncurated.

TCRbeta CDR3 regions were amplified from genomic DNA by means of the immunoSEQ Assay, a bias-controlled multiplex PCR. Regarding the original processing steps: The number of nucleated cells in each sample was estimated from the amplification of reference gene primers within the assay. Sequence reads were collapsed and filtered to measure the absolute abundance of every unique TCRbeta CDR3 rearrangement. For each sample, productive Simpson clonality was calculated by taking the square root of Simpson's diversity index across productive rearrangements. Held by TCRdb, this immuneACCESS table contains in-frame sequences only and omits some clones. Under half of the omission traces to an unresolved V gene where checked; the cause of the rest is unknown. That table gives V, J and clone size, and the DNA gave D and trimming. The sample table shows 180,000 or so clones, and 80% to 90% are seen once. The ten largest clones take up about a tenth of the sample.

The CDR3 starts with the cysteine, ends with the phenylalanine, and has 15 residues. Of all the DNA, just the CDR3 is kept, 45 bases in frame from base 1. After removal of 4 bases from V and 2 bases from J, the junction retains 9 bases not matched to a gene. The CDR1 and CDR2 encoded by the germline V gene (reference sequence) are GTSNPN and SVGIG. To note about this clone: The antigen it binds to is not known. Base qualities are not at hand, and no much larger clone is one base apart.

Whole blood was collected in K2EDTA tubes by collaborating institutions according to the institutions' own protocols. For TCRbeta analysis, collaborators shipped samples as frozen whole blood, isolated PBMCs, or DNA extracted from either of those sample types. Sample: peripheral blood. This chain joins TRBV30 to TRBJ2-3; 7 junctional bases match TRBD1. The sequence derives from a human donor with active or convalescent COVID-19. The donor label of this sample is uncertain. CDR3 reads: CAWTGGAVLTDTQYF. The DNA is as follows: TGTGCCTGGACAGGGGGAGCAGTCCTCACAGATACGCAGTATTTT.